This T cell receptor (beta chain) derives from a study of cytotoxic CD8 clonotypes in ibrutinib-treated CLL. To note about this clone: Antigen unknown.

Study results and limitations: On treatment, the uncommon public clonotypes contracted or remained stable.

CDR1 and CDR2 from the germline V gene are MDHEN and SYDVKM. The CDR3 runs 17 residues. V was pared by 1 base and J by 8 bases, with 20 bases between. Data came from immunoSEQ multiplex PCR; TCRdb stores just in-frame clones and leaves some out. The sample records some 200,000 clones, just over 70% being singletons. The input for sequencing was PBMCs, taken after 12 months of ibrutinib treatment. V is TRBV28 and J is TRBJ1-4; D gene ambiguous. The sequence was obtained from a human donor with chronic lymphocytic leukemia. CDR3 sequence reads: CASSLYDLEGDREKLFF. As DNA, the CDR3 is TGTGCCAGCAGTTTATATGATCTCGAAGGTGATCGAGAAAAACTGTTTTTT.